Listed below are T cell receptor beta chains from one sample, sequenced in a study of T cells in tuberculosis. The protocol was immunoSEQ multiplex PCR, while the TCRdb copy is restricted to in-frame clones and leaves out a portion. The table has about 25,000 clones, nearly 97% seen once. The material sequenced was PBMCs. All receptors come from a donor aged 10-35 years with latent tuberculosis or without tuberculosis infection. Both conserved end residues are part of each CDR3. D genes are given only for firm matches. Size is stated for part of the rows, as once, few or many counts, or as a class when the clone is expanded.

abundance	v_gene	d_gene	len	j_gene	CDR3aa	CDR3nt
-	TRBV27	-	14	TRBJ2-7	CASSFRAGVYEQYF	TGTGCCAGCAGTTTTCGGGCAGGGGTCTACGAGCAGTACTTC
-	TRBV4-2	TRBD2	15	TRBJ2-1	CASSQERGVGNEQFF	TGTGCCAGCAGCCAGGAGCGGGGCGTGGGGAATGAGCAGTTCTTC
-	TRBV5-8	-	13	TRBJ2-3	CASSRRGTDTQYF	TGTGCCAGCAGCAGACGGGGCACAGATACGCAGTATTTT
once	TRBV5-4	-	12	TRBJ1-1	CASSFRGTEAFF	TGTGCCAGCAGCTTTAGGGGCACTGAAGCTTTCTTT
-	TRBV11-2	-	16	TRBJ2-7	CASSLVYREIPHEQYF	TGTGCCAGCAGCTTAGTGTACAGGGAAATCCCCCACGAGCAGTACTTC
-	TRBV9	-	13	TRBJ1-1	CASSVGGRTEAFF	TGTGCCAGCAGCGTAGGGGGGAGGACTGAAGCTTTCTTT
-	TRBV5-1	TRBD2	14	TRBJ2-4	CASSIGLAGDIQYF	TGCGCCAGCAGCATTGGGCTAGCGGGGGACATTCAGTACTTC
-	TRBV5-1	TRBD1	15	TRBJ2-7	CASSSEIQGAGEQYF	TGCGCCAGCAGCTCAGAAATCCAGGGGGCCGGCGAGCAGTACTTC
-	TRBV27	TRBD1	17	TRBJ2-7	CASSLSGDRVTSYEQYF	TGTGCCAGCAGTTTATCAGGTGACAGGGTTACCTCCTACGAGCAGTACTTC
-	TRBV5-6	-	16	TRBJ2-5	CASTHLLLAGEETQYF	TGTGCCAGCACCCACCTTCTGCTTGCAGGGGAAGAGACCCAGTACTTC
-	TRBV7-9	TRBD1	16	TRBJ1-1	CASSLKGDREGTEAFF	TGTGCCAGCAGCTTAAAGGGGGACAGGGAGGGCACTGAAGCTTTCTTT
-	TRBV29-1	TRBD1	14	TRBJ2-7	CSAGDSTLHYEQYF	TGCAGCGCAGGGGACAGCACTCTACACTACGAGCAGTACTTC
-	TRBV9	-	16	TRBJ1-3	CASSVVEGDSGNTIYF	TGTGCCAGCAGCGTAGTTGAGGGGGACTCTGGAAACACCATATATTTT
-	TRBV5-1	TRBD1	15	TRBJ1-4	CASSVTGEANEKLFF	TGCGCCAGCAGCGTCACAGGGGAAGCTAATGAAAAACTGTTTTTT
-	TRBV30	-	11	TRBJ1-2	CARGGPEGYTF	TGTGCCCGAGGTGGCCCTGAGGGCTACACCTTC
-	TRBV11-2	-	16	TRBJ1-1	CASSQLDRGWGTEAFF	TGTGCCAGCAGCCAACTAGACCGGGGGTGGGGCACTGAAGCTTTCTTT
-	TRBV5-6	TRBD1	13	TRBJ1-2	CASSQDRGEGYTF	TGTGCCAGCAGCCAAGACAGGGGGGAAGGCTACACCTTC
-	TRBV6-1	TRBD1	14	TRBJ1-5	CASSTLQGNQPQHF	TGTGCCAGCAGTACATTACAGGGGAATCAGCCCCAGCATTTT
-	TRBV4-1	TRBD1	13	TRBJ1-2	CASSLRQGAGYTF	TGCGCCAGCAGCCTCCGACAGGGCGCGGGCTACACCTTC
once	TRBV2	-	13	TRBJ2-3	CASSRGSTDTQYF	TGTGCCAGCAGTCGGGGTAGCACAGATACGCAGTATTTT
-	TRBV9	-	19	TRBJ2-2	CASSAPPGAGVMNTGELFF	TGTGCCAGCAGCGCCCCACCGGGGGCGGGGGTGATGAACACCGGGGAGCTGTTTTTT
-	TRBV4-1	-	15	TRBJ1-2	CASRPPLEGNYGYTF	TGCGCCAGCAGACCCCCCTTGGAGGGGAACTATGGCTACACCTTC
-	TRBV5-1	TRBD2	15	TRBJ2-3	CASSAGLAARDTQYF	TGCGCCAGCAGCGCTGGACTAGCGGCTCGGGATACGCAGTATTTT
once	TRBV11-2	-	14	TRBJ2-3	CASSLGAGTDTQYF	TGTGCCAGCAGCTTAGGTGCAGGCACAGATACGCAGTATTTT
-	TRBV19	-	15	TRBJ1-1	CASSLRRQLNTEAFF	TGTGCCAGTAGTCTCCGGAGACAGTTGAACACTGAAGCTTTCTTT
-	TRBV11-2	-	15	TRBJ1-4	CASSLDGSKGEKLFF	TGTGCCAGCAGCTTAGATGGGAGTAAGGGTGAAAAACTGTTTTTT
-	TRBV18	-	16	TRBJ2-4	CASSPTLGVAKNIQYF	TGTGCCAGCTCACCAACGTTGGGCGTAGCCAAAAACATTCAGTACTTC
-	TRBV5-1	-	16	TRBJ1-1	CASSLDRDKRNTEAFF	TGCGCCAGCAGCTTGGACCGGGACAAAAGAAACACTGAAGCTTTCTTT
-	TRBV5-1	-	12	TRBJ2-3	CASSRGSDTQYF	TGCGCCAGCAGTCGAGGGTCAGATACGCAGTATTTT
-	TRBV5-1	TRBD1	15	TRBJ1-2	CASSFSPGQSYGYTF	TGCGCCAGCAGCTTTTCCCCGGGACAGTCCTATGGCTACACCTTC
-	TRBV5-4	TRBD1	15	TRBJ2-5	CASSVPGQGRETQYF	TGTGCCAGCAGCGTCCCGGGACAGGGGAGGGAGACCCAGTACTTC
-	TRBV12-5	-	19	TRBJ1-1	CASGLDLPGDQTLNTEAFF	TGTGCTAGTGGTTTGGACCTTCCAGGGGACCAAACGTTGAACACTGAAGCTTTCTTT
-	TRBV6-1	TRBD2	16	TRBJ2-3	CASSESTSGDTDTQYF	TGTGCCAGCAGTGAATCGACTAGCGGGGACACAGATACGCAGTATTTT
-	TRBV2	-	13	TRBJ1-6	CASNQVYNSPLHF	TGTGCCAGCAATCAGGTTTATAATTCACCCCTCCACTTT
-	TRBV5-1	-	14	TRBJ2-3	CASSSGTRTDTQYF	TGCGCCAGCAGCTCCGGGACTCGCACAGATACGCAGTATTTT
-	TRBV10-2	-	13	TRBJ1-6	CASTVAYNSPLHF	TGCGCCAGCACGGTGGCCTATAATTCACCCCTCCACTTT
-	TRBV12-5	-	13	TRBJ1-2	CASGLAGFYGYTF	TGTGCTAGTGGTTTGGCAGGGTTCTATGGCTACACCTTC
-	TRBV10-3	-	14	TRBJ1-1	CAIKPDTENTEAFF	TGTGCCATCAAACCGGACACGGAAAACACTGAAGCTTTCTTT
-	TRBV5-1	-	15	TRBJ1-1	CASSLESGSSGEAFF	TGCGCCAGCAGCTTGGAATCTGGGAGCTCAGGTGAAGCTTTCTTT
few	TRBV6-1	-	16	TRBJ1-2	CASSDPGAQEGYGYTF	TGTGCCAGCAGTGACCCCGGAGCACAAGAGGGCTATGGCTACACCTTC
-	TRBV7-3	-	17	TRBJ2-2	CASSLIGLVANTGELFF	TGTGCCAGCAGCTTAATAGGTCTAGTTGCGAACACCGGGGAGCTGTTTTTT
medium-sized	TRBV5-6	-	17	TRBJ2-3	CASSLLAGSYSTDTQYF	TGTGCCAGCAGCTTGCTCGCCGGTAGCTATAGCACAGATACGCAGTATTTT
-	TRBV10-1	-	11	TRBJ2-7	CASRRSHEQYF	TGCGCCAGCAGGAGGTCGCACGAGCAGTACTTC
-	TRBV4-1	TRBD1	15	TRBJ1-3	CASSQDGTGVYTIYF	TGCGCCAGCAGCCAAGATGGCACAGGGGTATACACCATATATTTT
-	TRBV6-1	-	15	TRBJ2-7	CASSEPGTDSYEQYF	TGTGCCAGCAGTGAACCAGGAACGGACTCCTACGAGCAGTACTTC
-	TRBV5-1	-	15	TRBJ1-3	CASSLGEFSGNTIYF	TGCGCCAGCAGCTTGGGCGAGTTCTCTGGAAACACCATATATTTT
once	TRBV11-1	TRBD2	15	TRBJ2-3	CASSLPSGGGDTQYF	TGTGCCAGCAGCTTACCTAGCGGGGGGGGAGATACGCAGTATTTT
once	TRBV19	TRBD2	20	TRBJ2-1	CASCRRFIGGGSTSGNEQFF	TGTGCCAGTTGTCGCCGCTTTATTGGGGGAGGATCGACTAGCGGCAATGAGCAGTTCTTC
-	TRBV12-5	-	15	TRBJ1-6	CASREGSSYNSPLHF	TGTGCTAGTCGGGAGGGGAGCTCCTATAATTCACCCCTCCACTTT
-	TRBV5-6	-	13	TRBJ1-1	CASSLGQGLEAFF	TGTGCCAGCAGCTTGGGGCAGGGCCTTGAAGCTTTCTTT
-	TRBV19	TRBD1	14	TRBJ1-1	CASSVRTGAVEAFF	TGTGCCAGTAGTGTCCGGACAGGGGCTGTTGAAGCTTTCTTT
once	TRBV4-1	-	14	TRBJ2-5	CASSQDTAQETQYF	TGCGCCAGCAGCCAAGATACAGCACAAGAGACCCAGTACTTC
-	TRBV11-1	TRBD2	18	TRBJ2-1	CASSFDGFSGGTYNEQFF	TGTGCCAGCAGCTTCGACGGGTTTAGCGGGGGGACCTACAATGAGCAGTTCTTC
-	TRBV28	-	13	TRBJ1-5	CAGGTANYQPQHF	TGTGCCGGGGGGACGGCGAATTATCAGCCCCAGCATTTT
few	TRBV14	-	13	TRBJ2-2	CASSQAFPGELFF	TGTGCCAGCAGCCAAGCGTTCCCCGGGGAGCTGTTTTTT
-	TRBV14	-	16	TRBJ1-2	CASSQALTFMVDGYTF	TGTGCCAGCAGCCAAGCCCTGACATTTATGGTTGATGGCTACACCTTC
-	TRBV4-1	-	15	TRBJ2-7	CASSQYQQGIYEQYF	TGCGCCAGCAGCCAATATCAACAGGGAATCTACGAGCAGTACTTC